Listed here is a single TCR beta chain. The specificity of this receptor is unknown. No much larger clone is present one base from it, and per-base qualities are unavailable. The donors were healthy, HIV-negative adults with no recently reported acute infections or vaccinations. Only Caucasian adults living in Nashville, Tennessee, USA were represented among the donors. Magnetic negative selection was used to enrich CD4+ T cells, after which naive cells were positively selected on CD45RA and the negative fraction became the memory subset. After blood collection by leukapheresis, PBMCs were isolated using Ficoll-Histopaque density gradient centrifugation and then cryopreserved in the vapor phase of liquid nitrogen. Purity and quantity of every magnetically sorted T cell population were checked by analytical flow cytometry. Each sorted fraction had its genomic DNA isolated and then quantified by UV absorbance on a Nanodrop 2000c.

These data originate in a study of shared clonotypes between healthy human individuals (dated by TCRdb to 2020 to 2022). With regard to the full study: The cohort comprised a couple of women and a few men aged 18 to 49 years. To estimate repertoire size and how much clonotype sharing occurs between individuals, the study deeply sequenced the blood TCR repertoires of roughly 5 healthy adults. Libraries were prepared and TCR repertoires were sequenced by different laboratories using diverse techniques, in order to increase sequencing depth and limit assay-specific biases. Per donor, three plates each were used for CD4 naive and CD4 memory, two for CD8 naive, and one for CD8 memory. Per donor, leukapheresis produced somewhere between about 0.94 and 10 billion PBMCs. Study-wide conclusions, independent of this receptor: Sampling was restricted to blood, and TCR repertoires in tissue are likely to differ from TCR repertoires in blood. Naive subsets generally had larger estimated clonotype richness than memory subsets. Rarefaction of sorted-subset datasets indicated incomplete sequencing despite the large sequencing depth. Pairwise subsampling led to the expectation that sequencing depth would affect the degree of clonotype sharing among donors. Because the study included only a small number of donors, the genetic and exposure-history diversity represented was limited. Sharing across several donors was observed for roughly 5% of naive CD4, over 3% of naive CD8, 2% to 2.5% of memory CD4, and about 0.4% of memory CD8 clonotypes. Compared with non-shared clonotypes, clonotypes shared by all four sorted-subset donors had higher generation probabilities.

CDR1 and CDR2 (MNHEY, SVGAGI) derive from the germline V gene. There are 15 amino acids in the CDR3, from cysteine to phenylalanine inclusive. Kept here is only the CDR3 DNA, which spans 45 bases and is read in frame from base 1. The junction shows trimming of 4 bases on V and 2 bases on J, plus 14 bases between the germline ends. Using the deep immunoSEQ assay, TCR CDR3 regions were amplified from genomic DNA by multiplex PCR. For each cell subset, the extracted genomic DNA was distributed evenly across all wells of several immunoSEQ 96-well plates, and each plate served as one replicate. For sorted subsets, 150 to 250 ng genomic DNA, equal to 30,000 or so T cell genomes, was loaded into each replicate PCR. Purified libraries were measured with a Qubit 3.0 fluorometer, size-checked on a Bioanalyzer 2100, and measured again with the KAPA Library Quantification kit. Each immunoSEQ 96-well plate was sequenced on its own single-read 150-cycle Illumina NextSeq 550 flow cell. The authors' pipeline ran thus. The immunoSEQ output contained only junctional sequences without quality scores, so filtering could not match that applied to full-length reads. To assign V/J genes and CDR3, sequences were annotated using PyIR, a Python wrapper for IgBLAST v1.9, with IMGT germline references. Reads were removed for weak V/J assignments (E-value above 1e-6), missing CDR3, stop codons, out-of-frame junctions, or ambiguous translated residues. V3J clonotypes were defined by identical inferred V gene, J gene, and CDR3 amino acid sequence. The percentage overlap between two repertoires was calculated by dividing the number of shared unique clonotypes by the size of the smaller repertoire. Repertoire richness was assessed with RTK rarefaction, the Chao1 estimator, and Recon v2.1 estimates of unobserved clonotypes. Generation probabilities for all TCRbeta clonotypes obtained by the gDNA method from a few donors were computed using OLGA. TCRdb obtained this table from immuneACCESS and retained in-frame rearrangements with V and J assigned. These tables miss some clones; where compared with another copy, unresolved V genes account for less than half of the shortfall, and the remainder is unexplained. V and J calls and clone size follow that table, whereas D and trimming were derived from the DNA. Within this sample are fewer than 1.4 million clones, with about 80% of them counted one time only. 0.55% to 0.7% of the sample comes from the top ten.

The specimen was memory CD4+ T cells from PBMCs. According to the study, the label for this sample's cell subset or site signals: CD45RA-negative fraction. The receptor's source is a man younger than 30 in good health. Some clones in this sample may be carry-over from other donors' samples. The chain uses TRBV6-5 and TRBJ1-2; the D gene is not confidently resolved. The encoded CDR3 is CASSSPGVTNYGYTF. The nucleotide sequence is TGTGCCAGCAGTTCACCGGGTGTAACCAACTATGGCTACACCTTC.